A selection of T cell receptor beta chains follows, all from one sample in a study of control samples from healthy donors and cancer patients. Sequencing used immunoSEQ multiplex PCR; TCRdb keeps in-frame clones, though not all of them. The sample contains 80,000 to 100,000 clones, 92% of which appear only once. The sequenced material came from blood. These receptors were obtained from a human donor in good health. The donor label of this sample is uncertain. CDR3s include the opening cysteine and the closing phenylalanine or tryptophan. The D gene is left open where the match is weak. Clone size appears in some rows only: once, few, many, or a class for an expanded clone.

TRBD2 TRBJ2-1 TRBV9 - TGTGCCAGCAGCGTCACTAGCGGGGGTTACAATGAGCAGTTCTTC CASSVTSGGYNEQFF
- TRBJ1-2 TRBV3-1/TRBV3-2 - TGTGCCAGCAGTCGTCTCGGCGATGGCTACACCTTC CASSRLGDGYTF
- TRBJ1-4 TRBV18 - TGTGCCAGCTCACCACTGTACAATGAAAAACTGTTTTTT CASSPLYNEKLFF
- TRBJ2-2 TRBV19 few TGTGCCAGTCGGAGCGGTCCTGCCGGGGAGCTGTTTTTT CASRSGPAGELFF
TRBD1 TRBJ2-1 TRBV5-1 - TGCGCCAGCAGCTGGACAGGGGGCTCTGAGCAGTTCTTC CASSWTGGSEQFF
- TRBJ2-7 TRBV24-1 - TGTGCCACTAGTGGTTGGCACTACGAGCAGTACTTC CATSGWHYEQYF
- TRBJ1-4 TRBV6-2/TRBV6-3 - TGTGCCAGCAGTCTCGGTAACAGACCGGGTGAAAAACTGTTTTTT CASSLGNRPGEKLFF
TRBD1 TRBJ1-5 TRBV30 - TGTGCCTTGGACAGGGAGGGGCAGCCCCAGCATTTT CALDREGQPQHF
- TRBJ2-5 TRBV3-1/TRBV3-2 - TGTGCCAGCAGCCAAGGGGGATCAGGAGAGACCCAGTACTTC CASSQGGSGETQYF
- TRBJ1-2 TRBV6-6 - TGTGCCAGCAGCGCAGGGCCGGCAAACTATGGCTACACCTTC CASSAGPANYGYTF
- TRBJ1-1 TRBV5-4 - TGTGCCAGCAGCTTTAAGGTGAACACTGAAGCTTTCTTT CASSFKVNTEAFF
- TRBJ1-2 TRBV19 - TGTGCCAGTAGCCCCTTGGGCGGGGGCGATCATGGCTACACCTTC CASSPLGGGDHGYTF
TRBD1 TRBJ1-1 TRBV5-1 - TGCGCCAGCAGCCTGCCGACAGGGGATGTCACTGAAGCTTTCTTT CASSLPTGDVTEAFF
- TRBJ1-1 TRBV28 - TGTGCCAGCAAGGAAGGAGACACTGAAGCTTTCTTT CASKEGDTEAFF
- TRBJ2-1 TRBV4-3 - TGCGCCAGCAGCCAAGAGGTCGCGGCCGCCAATGAGCAGTTCTTC CASSQEVAAANEQFF
- TRBJ2-5 TRBV19 - TGTGCCAGTAGGGAGGGACGGCACCAAGAGACCCAGTACTTC CASREGRHQETQYF
- TRBJ2-1 TRBV5-1 - TGCGCCAGCAGCTTCCGGACAGCCCGCTCCTACAATGAGCAGTTCTTC CASSFRTARSYNEQFF
- TRBJ1-6 TRBV14 - TGTGCCAGCAGCGTTCGACAGTTGAGCTCCTATAATTCACCCCTCCACTTT CASSVRQLSSYNSPLHF